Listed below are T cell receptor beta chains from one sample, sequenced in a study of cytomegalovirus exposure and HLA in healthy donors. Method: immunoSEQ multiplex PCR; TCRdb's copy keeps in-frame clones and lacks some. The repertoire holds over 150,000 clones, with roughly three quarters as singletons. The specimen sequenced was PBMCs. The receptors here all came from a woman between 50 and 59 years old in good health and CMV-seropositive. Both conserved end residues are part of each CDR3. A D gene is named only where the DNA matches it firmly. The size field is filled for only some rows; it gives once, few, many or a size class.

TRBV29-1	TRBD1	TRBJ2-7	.	CSARPGTGSYEQYF	TGCAGCGCCCGACCCGGGACAGGGTCCTACGAGCAGTACTTC
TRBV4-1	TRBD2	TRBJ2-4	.	CASSQDLTSGGSRAKNIQYF	TGCGCCAGCAGCCAAGATCTGACTAGCGGGGGATCGAGAGCCAAAAACATTCAGTACTTC
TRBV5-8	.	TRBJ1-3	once	CASTENAGNTIYF	TGTGCCAGCACCGAAAACGCGGGAAACACCATATATTTT
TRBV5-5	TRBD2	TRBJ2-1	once	CASSFGGTSGRIQQFF	TGTGCCAGCAGCTTCGGAGGGACTAGCGGGAGGATTCAGCAGTTCTTC
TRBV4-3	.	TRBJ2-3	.	CASSQNGGTGTDTQYF	TGCGCCAGCAGCCAGAATGGGGGGACTGGCACAGATACGCAGTATTTT
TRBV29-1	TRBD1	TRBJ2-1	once	CSVGTGTGGWNEQFF	TGCAGCGTTGGCACCGGGACAGGGGGCTGGAATGAGCAGTTCTTC
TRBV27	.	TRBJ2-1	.	CASSWKEHNEQFF	TGTGCCAGCAGTTGGAAGGAGCACAATGAGCAGTTCTTC
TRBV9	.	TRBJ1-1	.	CASSVTGGNTEAFF	TGTGCCAGCAGCGTTACGGGAGGGAACACTGAAGCTTTCTTT
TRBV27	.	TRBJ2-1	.	CASSRTRTSSYNEQFF	TGTGCCAGCAGCAGAACTAGGACCAGCTCCTACAATGAGCAGTTCTTC
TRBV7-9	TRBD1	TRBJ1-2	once	CASSRPGTGAEEVGYGYTF	TGTGCCAGCAGTCGTCCCGGGACAGGGGCAGAGGAGGTGGGTTATGGCTACACCTTC
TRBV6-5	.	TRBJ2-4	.	CASSSHRAETKNIQYF	TGTGCCAGCAGTTCCCACAGGGCTGAGACTAAAAACATTCAGTACTTC
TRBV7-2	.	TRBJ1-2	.	CASSPQSTNYGYTF	TGTGCCAGCAGCCCACAAAGTACTAACTATGGCTACACCTTC
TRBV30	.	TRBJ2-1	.	CAWSVPVTSSYNEQFF	TGTGCCTGGAGTGTACCGGTAACTAGCAGTTACAATGAGCAGTTCTTC
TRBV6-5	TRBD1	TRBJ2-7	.	CASRPGTGPYEQYF	TGTGCCAGCAGACCCGGGACAGGGCCCTACGAGCAGTACTTC
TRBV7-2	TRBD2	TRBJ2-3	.	CASSLALRLAGPTDTQYF	TGTGCCAGCAGCTTAGCGTTGCGACTAGCGGGACCGACAGATACGCAGTATTTT
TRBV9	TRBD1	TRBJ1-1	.	CASTPGTVNTEAFF	TGTGCCAGCACCCCCGGGACAGTGAACACTGAAGCTTTCTTT
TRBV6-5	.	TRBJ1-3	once	CASSYGQGSSGNTIYF	TGTGCCAGCAGTTACGGCCAGGGGAGCTCTGGAAACACCATATATTTT
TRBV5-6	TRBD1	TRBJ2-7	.	CASSRPGQGTYEQYF	TGTGCCAGCAGCCGCCCGGGACAGGGAACCTACGAGCAGTACTTC
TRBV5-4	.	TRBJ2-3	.	CASSLTSTDTQYF	TGTGCCAGCAGTTTAACTAGCACAGATACGCAGTATTTT
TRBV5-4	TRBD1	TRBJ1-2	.	CASSLGQNYGYTF	TGTGCCAGCAGCCTGGGACAGAACTATGGCTACACCTTC
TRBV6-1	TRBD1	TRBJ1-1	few	CASSRTGTGTEAFF	TGTGCCAGCAGTAGGACAGGGACGGGCACTGAAGCTTTCTTT
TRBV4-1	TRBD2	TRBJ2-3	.	CASSRTSAVDTQYF	TGCGCCAGCAGCCGCACTAGCGCTGTAGATACGCAGTATTTT
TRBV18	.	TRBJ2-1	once	CASSPDYTPNNEQFF	TGTGCCAGCTCACCAGACTATACGCCGAACAATGAGCAGTTCTTC
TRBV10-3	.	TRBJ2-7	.	CAISERGRGAYEQYF	TGTGCCATCAGTGAGAGGGGGAGGGGAGCCTACGAGCAGTACTTC
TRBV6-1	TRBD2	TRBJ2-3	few	CASALAESTDTQYF	TGTGCCAGCGCGCTAGCGGAAAGCACAGATACGCAGTATTTT
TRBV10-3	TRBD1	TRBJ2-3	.	CAIGEQGTDTQYF	TGTGCCATCGGGGAACAGGGGACAGATACGCAGTATTTT
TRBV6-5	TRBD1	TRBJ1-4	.	CASSLNRGSNEKLFF	TGTGCCAGCAGCCTGAACAGGGGCTCGAATGAAAAACTGTTTTTT
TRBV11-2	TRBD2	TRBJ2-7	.	CASSLEAGGREQYF	TGTGCCAGCAGCTTAGAAGCGGGGGGGCGGGAGCAGTACTTC
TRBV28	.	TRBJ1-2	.	CASSQPVTGYGYTF	TGTGCCAGCAGTCAACCCGTGACAGGTTATGGCTACACCTTC
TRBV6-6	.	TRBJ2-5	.	CASSYGPQETQYF	TGTGCCAGCAGTTACGGCCCTCAAGAGACCCAGTACTTC
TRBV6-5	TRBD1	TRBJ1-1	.	CASSSGGGLTEAFF	TGTGCCAGCAGTTCAGGGGGCGGGTTGACTGAAGCTTTCTTT
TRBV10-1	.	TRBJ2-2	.	CASSESGRGGAPRTGELFF	TGCGCCAGCAGTGAGTCGGGGAGGGGGGGGGCGCCGAGAACCGGGGAGCTGTTTTTT
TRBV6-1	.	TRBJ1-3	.	CASNGGGSPGNTIYF	TGTGCCAGCAATGGAGGTGGATCCCCTGGAAACACCATATATTTT
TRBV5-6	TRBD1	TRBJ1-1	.	CASSSPGQGNTEAFF	TGTGCCAGCAGCTCCCCGGGACAGGGGAACACTGAAGCTTTCTTT
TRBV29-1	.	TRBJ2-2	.	CSVERTANTGELFF	TGCAGCGTTGAACGGACAGCGAACACCGGGGAGCTGTTTTTT
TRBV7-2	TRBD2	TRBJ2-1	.	CASSGLAGVANEQFF	TGTGCCAGCAGCGGACTAGCGGGGGTAGCCAATGAGCAGTTCTTC
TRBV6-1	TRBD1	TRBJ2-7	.	CASSLVQGSYEQYF	TGTGCCAGCAGTTTAGTACAGGGGTCCTACGAGCAGTACTTC
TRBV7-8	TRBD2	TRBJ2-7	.	CASSLPGLAYEQYF	TGTGCCAGCAGTTTACCGGGACTAGCCTACGAGCAGTACTTC
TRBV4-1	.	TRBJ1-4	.	CASSQGTGDEKLFF	TGCGCCAGCAGCCAAGGTACGGGGGATGAAAAACTGTTTTTT
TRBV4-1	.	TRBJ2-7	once	CASSQEYGGNEQYF	TGCGCCAGCAGCCAGGAATATGGGGGGAACGAGCAGTACTTC
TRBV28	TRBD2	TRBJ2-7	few	CASRRGAGEGRGHF	TGTGCCAGCAGAAGGGGAGCGGGAGAAGGTCGGGGGCACTTC
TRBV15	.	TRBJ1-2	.	CATRPGSWVYGYTF	TGTGCCACGCGTCCCGGGTCTTGGGTCTATGGCTACACCTTC
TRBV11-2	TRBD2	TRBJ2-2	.	CASSLTSGRAAGELFF	TGTGCCAGCAGCTTGACTAGCGGGAGGGCCGCCGGGGAGCTGTTTTTT
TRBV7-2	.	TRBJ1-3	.	CASSPRRGENTIYF	TGTGCCAGCAGCCCTCGAAGGGGCGAAAACACCATATATTTT
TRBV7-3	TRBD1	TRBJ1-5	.	CASSLGQNQPQHF	TGTGCCAGCAGCCTGGGACAGAATCAGCCCCAGCATTTT
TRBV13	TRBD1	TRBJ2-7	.	CASSPTGGPSEQYF	TGTGCCAGCAGTCCCACAGGGGGCCCTTCCGAGCAGTACTTC
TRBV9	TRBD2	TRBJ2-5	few	CASSVVGSGGQETQYF	TGTGCCAGCAGCGTAGTTGGTAGCGGGGGCCAAGAGACCCAGTACTTC
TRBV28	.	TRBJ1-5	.	CASSPRVDNQPQHF	TGTGCCAGCAGTCCACGGGTCGACAATCAGCCCCAGCATTTT
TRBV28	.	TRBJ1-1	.	CASSLYRLMNTEAFF	TGTGCCAGCAGTCTATACAGGCTAATGAACACTGAAGCTTTCTTT
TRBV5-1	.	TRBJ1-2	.	CASSPGVLGGGYTF	TGCGCCAGCAGCCCAGGAGTCCTAGGGGGTGGCTACACCTTC
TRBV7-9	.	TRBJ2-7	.	CASSLAESSQEAYEQYF	TGTGCCAGCAGCTTAGCGGAGTCTAGTCAAGAGGCCTACGAGCAGTACTTC
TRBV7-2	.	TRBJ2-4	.	CASSPGGGLGIQYF	TGTGCCAGCAGCCCTGGGGGGGGGCTAGGCATTCAGTACTTC
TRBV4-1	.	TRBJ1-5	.	CASSQEGGGKGNQPQHF	TGCGCCAGCAGCCAAGAGGGGGGGGGTAAGGGCAATCAGCCCCAGCATTTT
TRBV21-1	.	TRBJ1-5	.	CASSKVGGGGGGSNQPQHF	TGTGCCAGCAGCAAAGTGGGGGGCGGGGGAGGCGGTTCAAATCAGCCCCAGCATTTT